This T cell receptor (beta chain) appears in the sequencing data of a study of blood T cell repertoires in COVID-19. About the study: The samples span acute and convalescent COVID-19 from the United States, Italy and Spain. The analysed material was cDNA or gDNA that came from T cells, B-cell-depleted T cells, or PBMCs.

In the original analysis: Amplification from reference gene primers served as the basis for estimated nucleated cell counts. Clones were sequenced by immunoSEQ multiplex PCR, and TCRdb holds only the in-frame ones, with some missing. Clone size and V and J calls were adopted from that table, with D and trimming inferred from the DNA. The sample lists 150,000 to 200,000 clones, around 86% occurring once. V lost 0 bases to trimming and J lost 6 bases; unmatched junction nucleotides: 5. CDR1 and CDR2 (germline): SGHRS, YFSETQ. The CDR3 length is 14 residues. The TCR sequence derives from an older man with acute or convalescent COVID-19. The chain uses TRBV5-1 and TRBJ2-5; 7 bases map to TRBD2. The sequencing sample was made of peripheral blood. The CDR3 here is CASSLERGLKTQYF. CDR3 coding DNA: TGCGCCAGCAGCTTGGAGCGGGGTCTAAAGACCCAGTACTTC.